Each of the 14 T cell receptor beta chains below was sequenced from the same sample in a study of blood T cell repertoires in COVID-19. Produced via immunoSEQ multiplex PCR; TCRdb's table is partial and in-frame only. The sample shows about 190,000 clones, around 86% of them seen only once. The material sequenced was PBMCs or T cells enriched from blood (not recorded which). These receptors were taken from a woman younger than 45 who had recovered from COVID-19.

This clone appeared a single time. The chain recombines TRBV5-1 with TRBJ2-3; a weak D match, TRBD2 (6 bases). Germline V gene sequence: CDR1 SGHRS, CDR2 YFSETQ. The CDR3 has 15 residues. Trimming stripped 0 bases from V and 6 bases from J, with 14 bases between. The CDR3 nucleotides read TGCGCCAGCAGCTTGGATAGCGGAGGCGGGGATACGCAGTATTTT. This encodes CASSLDSGGGDTQYF.

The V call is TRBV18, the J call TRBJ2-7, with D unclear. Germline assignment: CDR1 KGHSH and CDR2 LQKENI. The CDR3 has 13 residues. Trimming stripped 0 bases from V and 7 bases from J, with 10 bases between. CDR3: CASSPPQDGEQYF. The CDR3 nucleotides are TGTGCCAGCTCACCACCGCAGGATGGGGAGCAGTACTTC.

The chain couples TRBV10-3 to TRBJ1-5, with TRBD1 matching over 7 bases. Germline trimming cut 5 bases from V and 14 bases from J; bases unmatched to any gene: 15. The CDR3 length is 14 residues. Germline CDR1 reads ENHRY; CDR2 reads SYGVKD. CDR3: CAISTDRERGAEHF. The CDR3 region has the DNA TGTGCCATCAGTACCGACAGGGAAAGGGGAGCGGAGCATTTT.

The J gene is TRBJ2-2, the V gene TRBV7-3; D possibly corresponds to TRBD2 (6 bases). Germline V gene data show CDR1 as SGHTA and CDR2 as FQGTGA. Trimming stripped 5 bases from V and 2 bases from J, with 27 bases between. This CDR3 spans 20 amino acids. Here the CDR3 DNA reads TGTGCCAGCAGCCCCGAATTGCGATCCCGACTAGGGCTAAACACCGGGGAGCTGTTTTTT. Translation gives CASSPELRSRLGLNTGELFF. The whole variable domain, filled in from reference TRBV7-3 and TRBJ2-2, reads GAGVSQTPSNKVTEKGKYVELRCDPISGHTALYWYRQSLGQGPEFLIYFQGTGAADDSGLPNDRFFAVRPEGSVSTLKIQRTERGDSAVYLCASSPELRSRLGLNTGELFFGEGSRLTVL.

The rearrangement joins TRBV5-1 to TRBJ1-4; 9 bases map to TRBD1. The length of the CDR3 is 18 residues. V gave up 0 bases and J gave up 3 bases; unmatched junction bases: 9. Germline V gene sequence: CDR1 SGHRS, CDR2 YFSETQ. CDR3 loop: CASSLGDRAFPANEKLFF. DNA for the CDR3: TGCGCCAGCAGCTTGGGGGACAGGGCCTTTCCAGCTAATGAAAAACTGTTTTTT.

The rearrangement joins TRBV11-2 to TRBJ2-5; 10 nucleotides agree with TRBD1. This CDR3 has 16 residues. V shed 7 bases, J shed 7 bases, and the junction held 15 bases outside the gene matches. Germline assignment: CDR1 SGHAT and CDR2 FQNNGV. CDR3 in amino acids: CASNIGSGQGGSTQYF. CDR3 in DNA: TGTGCCAGCAACATTGGGTCTGGACAGGGGGGTTCGACCCAGTACTTC.

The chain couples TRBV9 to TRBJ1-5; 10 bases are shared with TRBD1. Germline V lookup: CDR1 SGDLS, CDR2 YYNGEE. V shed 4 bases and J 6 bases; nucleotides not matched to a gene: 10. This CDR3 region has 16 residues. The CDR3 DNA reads TGTGCCAGCAGCTCCTCGGACAGGGGGTTAGGTCAGCCCCAGCATTTT. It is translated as CASSSSDRGLGQPQHF.

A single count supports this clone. The CDR3 coding sequence is TGTGCCAGCAGGGGGACTAGCGGGAGTCTACGGTACTTC. Residues: CASRGTSGSLRYF. J is TRBJ2-7 and V is TRBV27, with TRBD2 identical over 14 bases. The ends lost 6 bases at V and 12 bases at J; junction bases unmatched: 7. CDR1 is MNHEY, CDR2 SMNVEV, per germline (reference sequence). This CDR3 is built from 13 residues.

CDR3 bases: TGTGCCAGCAGCTTGGGGACTAGCGGGAGGTCGTCCTACGAGCAGTACTTC. The encoded protein is CASSLGTSGRSSYEQYF. The V gene is TRBV5-6, the J gene TRBJ2-7; TRBD2 matches at 14 bases. CDR3 length equals 17 residues. V shed 0 bases, J shed 1 base, and the junction held 3 bases outside the gene matches. CDR1 SGHDT and CDR2 YYEEEE come from the germline V gene.

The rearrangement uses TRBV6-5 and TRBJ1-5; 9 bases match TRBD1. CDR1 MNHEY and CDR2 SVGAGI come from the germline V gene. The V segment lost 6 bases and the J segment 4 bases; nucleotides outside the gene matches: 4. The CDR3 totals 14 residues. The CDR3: CASRSDRGNQPQHF. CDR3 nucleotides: TGTGCCAGCAGATCGGACAGGGGTAATCAGCCCCAGCATTTT.

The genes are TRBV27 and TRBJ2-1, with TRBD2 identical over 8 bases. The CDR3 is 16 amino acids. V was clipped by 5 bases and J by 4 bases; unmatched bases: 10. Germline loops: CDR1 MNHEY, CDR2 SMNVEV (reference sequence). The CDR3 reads CASSPISGKSYNEQFF. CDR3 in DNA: TGTGCCAGCAGTCCTATTAGCGGGAAGAGTTACAATGAGCAGTTCTTC.

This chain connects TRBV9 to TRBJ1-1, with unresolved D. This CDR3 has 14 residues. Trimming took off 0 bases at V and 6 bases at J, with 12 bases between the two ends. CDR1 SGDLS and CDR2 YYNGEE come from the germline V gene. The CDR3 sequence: CASSVGQEGPEAFF. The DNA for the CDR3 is TGTGCCAGCAGCGTAGGCCAAGAGGGCCCTGAAGCTTTCTTT.

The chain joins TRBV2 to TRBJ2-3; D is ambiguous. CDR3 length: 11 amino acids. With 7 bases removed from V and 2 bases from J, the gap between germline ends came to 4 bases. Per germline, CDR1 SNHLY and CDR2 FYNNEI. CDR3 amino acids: CASISTDTQYF. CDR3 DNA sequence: TGTGCCAGCATCTCCACAGATACGCAGTATTTT.

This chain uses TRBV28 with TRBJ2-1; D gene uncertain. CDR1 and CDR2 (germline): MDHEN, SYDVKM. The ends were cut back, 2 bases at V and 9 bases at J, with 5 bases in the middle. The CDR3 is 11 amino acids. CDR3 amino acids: CASSLTTEQFF. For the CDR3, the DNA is TGTGCCAGCAGTTTAACTACTGAGCAGTTCTTC.